This TCR beta chain was identified during a study of T cells in women clearing cervical HPV infection. Study-level findings and limits: Richness differences could reflect unmeasured T-cell content per sample.

Each participant carried one incident cervical HPV16 infection only. Germline CDR1 SEHNR, CDR2 FQNEAQ (reference sequence). This CDR3 comprises 15 residues. V shed 6 bases, J shed 2 bases, and the junction held 5 bases outside the gene matches. The table came from immunoSEQ multiplex PCR; TCRdb's copy has only in-frame clones and leaves some out. This sample's clone table lists some 39,000 clones. For this clone: Its target is not known. The sequence runs out 3 residues before the end of the CDR3; the remainder is reconstructed from the germline J gene.

The sequencing input was blood buffy coat. The source is a woman between 18 and 70 years old with a cervical HPV16 infection that either progressed to CIN3+ or cleared (not recorded which). This chain uses TRBV7-9 with TRBJ1-5, with 9 bases matching TRBD1. The CDR3 here is CASSPQGAGNQPQHF. The CDR3 DNA, read in part, is TGTGCCAGCAGTCCACAGGGGGCGGGCAATCAGCCC. The variable domain in full, completed from reference TRBV7-9 and TRBJ1-5, reads DTGVSQNPRHKITKRGQNVTFRCDPISEHNRLYWYRQTLGQGPEFLTYFQNEAQLEKSRLLSDRFSAERPKGSFSTLEIQRTEQGDSAMYLCASSPQGAGNQPQHFGDGTRLSIL.